Here is one T cell receptor (beta chain) with its context. Its antigen is still unknown. Isolated PBMCs totaled at least 7 million in each sample. RNA extraction gave at least 5 micrograms of total RNA per sample. This CDR3 contains 12 residues. V was shortened by 5 bases and J by 5 bases, with 12 bases between the two germline ends. The V gene's germline CDR1 is SQVTM and CDR2 ANQGSEA. The data derive from a study of blood T cells in healthy people across ages. Study findings and constraints: Researchers judged that diversity estimates from one million T cells fell short of true values. Roughly linear declines in TCR beta diversity per million T cells occurred with age.

Sample-barcoded 5' priming and a J-beta primer mix drove a second PCR of about 6 to 11 cycles. One entry per CDR3 protein results from TCRdb running MiXCR on the 5' RACE reads. The repertoire holds 780,000 or so distinct CDR3 sequences, with around 25% as singletons. A further study also used this sample, focusing on T cells of mothers and their children.

The chain employs TRBV29-1 and TRBJ1-2; D gene ambiguous. The sample comprised blood. This clonotype was obtained from a boy aged 5-17 years in good health. CDR3 nucleotides: TGCAGCGTTCGGGCGGCGGGGTATGGCTACACCTTC. As protein: CSVRAAGYGYTF.